This T cell receptor (beta chain) was recorded in a study of blood T cells in healthy people across ages. The CDR3 covers 15 residues. CDR1 and CDR2 from the germline V gene are LGHDT and YNNKEL (reference sequence). Deletions cut 1 base from V and 6 bases from J, with 13 bases between. Whole-study results and caveats: More naive CD4+ cells and higher diversity marked long-lived donors relative to aged donors.

Next came a second PCR, run for about 7 to 12 cycles, which used a sample-barcoded 5' primer along with a J-beta primer mix. TCRdb processed the 5' RACE reads anew with MiXCR; each CDR3 protein has one entry. The sample consists of hundreds of thousands of distinct CDR3 sequences, over 45% of them appearing once. This clonotype was detected only a few times. Antigen specificity is unknown. The chain recombines TRBV3-1 with TRBJ2-1; perhaps TRBD2 as D (6 bases). This TCR derives from a woman aged 60-70 years in good health. Material for sequencing was blood. The CDR3: CASSQVRLVSNEQFF. The CDR3 DNA reads as TGTGCCAGCAGCCAAGTTCGACTAGTCAGCAATGAGCAGTTCTTC.